Below are 20 T cell receptor beta chains sequenced from a single sample in a study of CD8+ T cells in alopecia areata (dated by TCRdb to the late 2010s). The treatment or condition label of this sample denotes: oral pan-JAK inhibitor, 5-10 mg twice daily. Library prep was done by the immunoSEQ multiplex PCR assay. For TCR sequencing, RNA was extracted from every sample and reverse transcribed into cDNA to serve as template. Drawn from immuneACCESS, this table holds only the in-frame rearrangements with V and J called that TCRdb kept. Clones are partly lost; checked studies trace under half to an unresolved V gene and leave the rest unexplained. Here the sample has a few hundred thousand clones; approximately 38% occur a single time. Together, the top ten hold roughly 0.45% of the sample. Material: CD4+ T cells sorted from blood, obtained at roughly week 30, from a patient treated with tofacitinib. The source of these receptors is a human donor with alopecia areata.

This clone was counted between two and nine times. V and J are TRBV11-2 and TRBJ2-3, with 11 bases identical to TRBD1. CDR1 is SGHAT, CDR2 FQNNGV, per germline. With V trimmed by 4 bases and J by 1 base, 1 base remained unmatched. The length of the CDR3 is 15 residues. DNA of the CDR3: TGTGCCAGCAGCTGGACAGGGGGCCGCACAGATACGCAGTATTTT. Its translation is CASSWTGGRTDTQYF.

The J gene is TRBJ2-1, the V gene TRBV4-2, with D perhaps TRBD2 (6 bases). There are 15 residues in the CDR3. The germline V and J ends were trimmed by 1 base and 0 bases, with 7 bases remaining between them. CDR1 and CDR2 from the germline V gene are LGHNA and YNFKEQ. CDR3 residues: CASSQAEGSYNEQFF. For the CDR3, the DNA is TGTGCCAGCAGCCAAGCGGAGGGCTCCTACAATGAGCAGTTCTTC.

There are a few counts of this clone. The CDR3 loop reads CAWSVGANVLTF. As DNA, the CDR3 is TGTGCCTGGAGTGTTGGGGCCAACGTCCTGACTTTC. This chain links TRBV30 with TRBJ2-6, with D uncertain. The CDR3 contains 12 residues. The V gene lost 0 bases and the J gene lost 3 bases, with 0 bases spanning the gap. Germline assignment: CDR1 GTSNPN and CDR2 SVGIG (reference sequence).

The chain has TRBV30 and TRBJ2-7; D not resolved. Per germline, CDR1 GTSNPN and CDR2 SVGIG (reference sequence). Deletions cut 2 bases from V and 4 bases from J, with 6 bases between. The CDR3 spans 11 residues. The CDR3 DNA follows: TGTGCCTGGAGTAATCTATACGAGCAGTACTTC. It translates to CAWSNLYEQYF.

This clone has only a few counts. V gene TRBV6-5 combines with J gene TRBJ1-1; D gene ambiguous. The CDR3 covers 12 residues. Germline V lookup: CDR1 MNHEY, CDR2 SVGAGI. V was pared by 6 bases and J by 4 bases, with 9 bases between. CDR3: CASSPLGTEAFF. The CDR3 DNA reads as TGTGCCAGCAGCCCTCTGGGCACTGAAGCTTTCTTT.

The genes are TRBV30 and TRBJ1-6; D is unclear. This CDR3 has 12 amino acids. Germline V gene lookup returns CDR1 GTSNPN and CDR2 SVGIG (reference sequence). V was trimmed by 1 base and J by 12 bases, leaving 10 bases between them. The CDR3: CAWSGLALPLHF. The CDR3 bases are TGTGCCTGGAGTGGCTTGGCGTTACCCCTCCACTTT.

The V gene is TRBV11-2, the J gene TRBJ2-3, with 8 nucleotides matching TRBD1. The CDR3 covers 16 residues. Germline trimming cut 1 base from V and 2 bases from J; bases unmatched to any gene: 5. Germline CDR1 reads SGHAT; CDR2 reads FQNNGV. For the CDR3, the DNA is TGTGCCAGCAGCTTAGCGGCAGGGGGCTTCACAGATACGCAGTATTTT. This codes for CASSLAAGGFTDTQYF.

This clone was picked up a small number of times. The chain uses TRBV29-1 and TRBJ1-4; D is perhaps TRBD1 (6 bases). Per the germline V gene, CDR1 is SQVTM and CDR2 is ANQGSEA. This CDR3 is built from 13 residues. Trimming removed 7 bases at V and 8 bases at J, with 17 bases between. The CDR3 loop is CSAGPGALEKLFF. The DNA of the CDR3 is TGCAGCGCTGGCCCAGGGGCCCTAGAAAAACTGTTTTTT.

The V gene is TRBV4-2, the J gene TRBJ1-1; the match to TRBD1 covers 8 bases. The CDR3 length is 15 residues. Germline V gives CDR1 LGHNA, CDR2 YNFKEQ. The junction had 2 bases not matched to a gene; V was cut back by 1 base and J by 1 base. The CDR3 nucleotides read TGTGCCAGCAGCCAAGGGGACAGGAGGAACACTGAAGCTTTCTTT. Its translation is CASSQGDRRNTEAFF.

This chain links TRBV4-1 with TRBJ2-4; D unresolved. Trimming left V 2 bases short and J 0 bases short, with 14 bases between. Germline V lookup: CDR1 MGHRA, CDR2 YSYEKL. The CDR3 is made up of 17 amino acids. DNA of the CDR3: TGCGCCAGCAGCCAACCGCAGGCTTCTCTAGCCAAAAACATTCAGTACTTC. It yields the protein CASSQPQASLAKNIQYF.

The DNA of the CDR3 is TGTGCCAGCAGCTTGTCGGGGGGTCGGGATCAGCCCCAGCATTTT. Protein sequence: CASSLSGGRDQPQHF. The chain recombines TRBV5-4 with TRBJ1-5; D is perhaps TRBD1 (5 bases). Per germline, CDR1 SGHNT and CDR2 YYREEE (reference sequence). There are 15 residues in the CDR3. V lost 1 base to trimming and J lost 5 bases, with 13 bases between them.

The chain joins TRBV30 to TRBJ2-7, with 10 bases aligning to TRBD1. After removal of 3 bases from V and 5 bases from J, the junction contained 10 bases not matched to a gene. The CDR3 is 15 residues long. Germline assignment: CDR1 GTSNPN and CDR2 SVGIG (reference sequence). The CDR3 region has the DNA TGTGCCTGGAGCATACGGGACAGGGGTCTCCACGAGCAGTACTTC. Translation gives CAWSIRDRGLHEQYF.

To note about this clone: At the DNA level, this CDR3 is encoded by other sequences in the same sample as well. The J gene is TRBJ2-1, the V gene TRBV7-8, with a possible D match to TRBD1 (5 bases). V lost 1 base to trimming and J lost 3 bases, with 10 bases between them. CDR3 length: 15 amino acids. CDR1 is SGHVS and CDR2 is FQNEAQ in the germline V gene. The CDR3 coding sequence is TGTGCCAGCAGCTTAGTTTCAGGGTACTACAATGAGCAGTTCTTC. It specifies CASSLVSGYYNEQFF.

This chain uses TRBV6-1 with TRBJ1-2, with D perhaps matching TRBD1 (5 bases). The V end was cut by 4 bases, the J end by 4 bases, with 13 bases between. This CDR3 is 14 amino acids long. Germline V gives CDR1 MNHNS, CDR2 SASEGT. The CDR3 DNA reads TGTGCCAGCAGTGGGGATCTTAGGGGCTATGGCTACACCTTC. This codes for CASSGDLRGYGYTF.

This clone was counted a few times. The gene calls are TRBV29-1 and TRBJ2-7; D not resolved. V was cut by 6 bases and J by 10 bases, with 13 bases left in between. This CDR3 spans 10 amino acids. Germline V CDR1 and CDR2: SQVTM, ANQGSEA. CDR3: CSVRTADQYF. CDR3 bases: TGCAGCGTGCGGACCGCCGATCAGTACTTC.

This chain joins TRBV6-1 and TRBJ2-7, with D maybe TRBD1 (5 bases). Germline CDR1 is MNHNS and CDR2 is SASEGT. CDR3 length equals 12 residues. V dropped 7 bases and J dropped 7 bases, with 14 bases sitting between them. The chain's CDR3 is CASNGAANEQYF. DNA for the CDR3: TGTGCCAGCAATGGGGCAGCCAATGAGCAGTACTTC.

The chain carries TRBV7-2 and TRBJ1-5; D possibly corresponds to TRBD1 (5 bases). The CDR3 contains 14 residues. Looked up from germline, CDR1 is SGHTA and CDR2 is FQGNSA. With 5 bases removed from V and 4 bases from J, the gap between germline ends came to 12 bases. The CDR3 sequence: CASSGAGRNQPQHF. In DNA, the CDR3 is TGTGCCAGCAGCGGGGCAGGGCGGAATCAGCCCCAGCATTTT.

This clone was counted between two and nine times. The CDR3 DNA reads as TGTGCCAGCTCACGGGATAGCGGGAGTAAAGAGCAGTACTTC. It translates to CASSRDSGSKEQYF. The chain couples TRBV18 to TRBJ2-7, with 9 positions matching TRBD2. V dropped 4 bases and J dropped 7; count of bases not matched to a gene: 8. Germline V gives CDR1 KGHSH, CDR2 LQKENI. The CDR3 length is 14 residues.

This clone was detected only a few times. The gene calls are TRBV7-2 and TRBJ1-6; D remains ambiguous. V was pared by 5 bases and J by 13 bases, with 15 bases between. CDR1 SGHTA and CDR2 FQGNSA come from the germline V gene. The CDR3 covers 13 residues. The DNA of the CDR3 is TGTGCCAGCAGCCACTACTCCGACGTGCCCCTCCACTTT. Translated: CASSHYSDVPLHF.

This clone was found a few times. The J gene is TRBJ1-5, the V gene TRBV4-1, with TRBD1 as a possible D gene (5 bases). Deletions cut 5 bases from V and 2 bases from J, with 10 bases between. The CDR3 covers 14 residues. Germline V lookup: CDR1 MGHRA, CDR2 YSYEKL. CDR3 bases: TGCGCCAGCAGCTTCAGGGAGGGCAATCAGCCCCAGCATTTT. Amino acid sequence: CASSFREGNQPQHF.